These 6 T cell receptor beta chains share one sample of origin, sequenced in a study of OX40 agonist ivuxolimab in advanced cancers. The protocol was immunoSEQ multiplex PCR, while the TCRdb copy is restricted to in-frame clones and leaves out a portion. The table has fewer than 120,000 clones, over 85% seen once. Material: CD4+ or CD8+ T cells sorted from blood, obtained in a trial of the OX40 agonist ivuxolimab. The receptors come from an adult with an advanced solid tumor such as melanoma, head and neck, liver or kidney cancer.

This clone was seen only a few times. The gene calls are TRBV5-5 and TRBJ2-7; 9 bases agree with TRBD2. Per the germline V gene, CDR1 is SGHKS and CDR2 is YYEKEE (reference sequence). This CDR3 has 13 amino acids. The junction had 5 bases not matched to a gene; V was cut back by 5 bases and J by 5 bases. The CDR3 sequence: CASREGLADEQYF. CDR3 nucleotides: TGTGCCAGCAGGGAGGGACTAGCTGACGAGCAGTACTTC. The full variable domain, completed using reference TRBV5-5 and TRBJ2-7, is DAGVTQSPTHLIKTRGQQVTLRCSPISGHKSVSWYQQVLGQGPQFIFQYYEKEERGRGNFPDRFSARQFPNYSSELNVNALLLGDSALYLCASREGLADEQYFGPGTRLTVT.

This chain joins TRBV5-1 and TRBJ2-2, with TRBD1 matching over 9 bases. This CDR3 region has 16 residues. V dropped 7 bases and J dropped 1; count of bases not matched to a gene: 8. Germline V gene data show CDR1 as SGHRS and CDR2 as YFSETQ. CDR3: CASRRMGQGNTGELFF. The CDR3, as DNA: TGCGCCAGCCGGAGAATGGGACAGGGGAACACCGGGGAGCTGTTTTTT.

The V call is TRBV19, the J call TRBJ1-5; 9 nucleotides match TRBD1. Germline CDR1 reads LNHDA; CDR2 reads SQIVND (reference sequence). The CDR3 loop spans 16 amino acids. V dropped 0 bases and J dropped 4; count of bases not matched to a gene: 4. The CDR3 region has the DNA TGTGCCAGTAGTATAGAACCGGGACAGGGTAATCAGCCCCAGCATTTT. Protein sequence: CASSIEPGQGNQPQHF.

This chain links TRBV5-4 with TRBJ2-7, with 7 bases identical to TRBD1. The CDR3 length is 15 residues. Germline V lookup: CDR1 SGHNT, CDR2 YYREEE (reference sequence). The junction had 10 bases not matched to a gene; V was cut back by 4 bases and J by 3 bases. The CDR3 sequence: CASSVGQYGIYEQYF. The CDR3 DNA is TGTGCCAGCAGCGTGGGACAGTATGGGATCTACGAGCAGTACTTC.

The CDR3 DNA follows: TGTGCCAGCAGGCGGGGATCGGGGACAGGGGCTTCACCCCTCCACTTT. Encoded protein: CASRRGSGTGASPLHF. The chain has TRBV5-6 and TRBJ1-6; 10 bases are a match to TRBD1. CDR1 is SGHDT and CDR2 is YYEEEE in the germline V gene. The length of the CDR3 is 16 residues. Losses at the gene ends were 5 bases for V and 9 bases for J; bases not matched to a gene: 11.

In nucleotides, the CDR3 is TGTGCCAGCAGCTTGAGATCGGCCTCAATGGCGGAGACCCAGTACTTC. Its translation is CASSLRSASMAETQYF. V gene TRBV5-5 combines with J gene TRBJ2-5; no clear D gene. The CDR3 spans 16 residues. Deletions cut 1 base from V and 5 bases from J, with 18 bases between. The germline V gene has CDR1 SGHKS and CDR2 YYEKEE (reference sequence).